These 12 T cell receptor beta chains were all obtained from the same sample, sequenced in a study of T-cell reconstitution after alpha-beta-depleted transplantation in children. Unique molecular identifiers were incorporated when the TCRbeta library was constructed. TCRdb reprocessed the PCR reads with MiXCR, giving one entry per CDR3 protein. The sample lists around 440,000 distinct CDR3 sequences; approximately 10% were seen once. Sequences were derived from PBMCs, sampled before TCRalphabeta/CD19-depleted stem cell transplant. Receptors originate from a child younger than 10 with inherited bone marrow failure, due to receive a stem cell transplant.

This chain connects TRBV11-1 to TRBJ2-5, with 10 bases matching TRBD2. Trimming removed 2 bases from V and 0 bases from J; junction bases left unmatched: 12. The germline V gene has CDR1 SGHAT and CDR2 FQDESV (reference sequence). The CDR3 runs to 19 residues. CDR3 loop: CASSLPPGLADFYQETQYF. CDR3 sequence (DNA): TGTGCCAGCAGCTTACCCCCCGGACTAGCGGATTTTTACCAAGAGACCCAGTACTTC.

This clonotype was seen repeatedly, ten times or more. The CDR3 is CASSPPGAAYSGANVLTF. For the CDR3, the DNA is TGTGCCAGCTCACCACCGGGGGCCGCATATTCTGGGGCCAACGTCCTGACTTTC. The chain joins TRBV18 to TRBJ2-6; a weak D match, TRBD1 (6 bases). V was shortened by 0 bases and J by 1 base, with 13 bases between the two germline ends. Germline assignment: CDR1 KGHSH and CDR2 LQKENI. This CDR3 contains 18 residues.

In this sample, this clonotype turned up once. The chain carries TRBV7-2 and TRBJ2-7, with 11 bases lining up with TRBD2. The V gene end was trimmed by 9 bases and the J gene end by 4 bases; junction bases not matched to a gene: 11. CDR1 and CDR2 from the germline V gene are SGHTA and FQGNSA. The CDR3 is 15 residues long. CDR3 protein: CARSPSSGRWYEQYF. In DNA form, the CDR3 reads TGTGCCAGAAGCCCCTCTAGCGGGAGGTGGTACGAGCAGTACTTC.

This clonotype has ten or more counts. V is TRBV12-3 or TRBV12-4 and J is TRBJ1-3; 7 bases align to TRBD1. This CDR3 has 15 amino acids. Losses at the gene ends were 3 bases for V and 0 bases for J; bases not matched to a gene: 2. The CDR3 is CASSFEGASGNTIYF. CDR3 DNA sequence: TGTGCCAGCAGTTTCGAGGGGGCCTCTGGAAACACCATATATTTT.

The chain has TRBV20-1 and TRBJ2-2; D unresolved. This CDR3 is 12 amino acids long. Germline CDR1 reads DFQATT; CDR2 reads SNEGSKA (reference sequence). With 1 base removed from V and 6 bases from J, the gap between germline ends came to 6 bases. The CDR3 region is CSARGAPGELFF. CDR3 sequence (DNA): TGCAGTGCTAGAGGTGCGCCCGGGGAGCTGTTTTTT.

This clonotype was counted only a few times. The chain recombines TRBV27 with TRBJ2-5; maybe TRBD2 (7 bases). The CDR3 extends over 17 amino acids. V gave up 1 base and J gave up 5 bases, with 20 bases separating them. Germline V gives CDR1 MNHEY, CDR2 SMNVEV (reference sequence). CDR3: CASSLLRRGVTGETQYF. CDR3 sequence (DNA): TGTGCCAGCAGTTTATTACGCCGGGGGGTGACAGGCGAGACCCAGTACTTC.

This clonotype showed up many times. The V gene is TRBV20-1, the J gene TRBJ2-7; TRBD1 aligns across 7 bases. The trim removed 5 bases at V and 2 bases at J, leaving 6 bases unmatched. This CDR3 contains 13 residues. The germline V gene encodes CDR1 DFQATT and CDR2 SNEGSKA (reference sequence). The chain's CDR3 is CSASKGATYEQYF. CDR3 nucleotides: TGCAGTGCTTCCAAGGGGGCTACCTACGAGCAGTACTTC.

The gene calls are TRBV11-2 and TRBJ1-2, with a tentative D call TRBD1 (5 bases). Germline values: CDR1 SGHAT, CDR2 FQNNGV. CDR3 length: 14 amino acids. The germline V and J ends were trimmed by 1 base and 4 bases, with 10 bases remaining between them. The CDR3 is CASSLGGRFYGYTF. CDR3 DNA sequence: TGTGCCAGCAGCTTAGGGGGACGTTTCTATGGCTACACCTTC. The complete variable domain, with remaining parts taken from reference TRBV11-2 and TRBJ1-2, reads EAGVAQSPRYKIIEKRQSVAFWCNPISGHATLYWYQQILGQGPKLLIQFQNNGVVDDSQLPKDRFSAERLKGVDSTLKIQPAKLEDSAVYLCASSLGGRFYGYTFGSGTRLTVV.

This clonotype was seen ten or more times. V usage is TRBV11-2 and J usage is TRBJ2-1; TRBD2 matches 7 bases. Germline assignment: CDR1 SGHAT and CDR2 FQNNGV. J was trimmed by 5 bases and V by 2 bases; bases with no gene match: 6. This CDR3 spans 15 amino acids. The CDR3 loop reads CASSLMQRGNNEQFF. For the CDR3, the DNA is TGTGCCAGCAGCTTAATGCAGCGGGGAAACAATGAGCAGTTCTTC.

This clonotype has ten or more counts. Here the CDR3 reads CASSLLGSGRADTQYF. The CDR3 bases are TGTGCCAGCAGCTTGTTGGGTAGCGGGCGGGCAGATACGCAGTATTTT. The rearrangement joins TRBV5-6 to TRBJ2-3; the match to TRBD2 covers 7 bases. CDR1 is SGHDT, CDR2 YYEEEE, per germline. J was trimmed by 4 bases and V by 1 base; bases with no gene match: 9. The length of the CDR3 is 16 residues.

The V and J genes are TRBV20-1 and TRBJ1-5; D gene ambiguous. V lost 6 bases and J 0 bases, leaving 12 bases between the germline ends. This CDR3 region has 14 residues. CDR1 is DFQATT, CDR2 SNEGSKA, per germline (reference sequence). DNA for the CDR3: TGCAGTGCCTCATATCCAGTTAGCAATCAGCCCCAGCATTTT. Amino acid sequence: CSASYPVSNQPQHF.

The chain carries TRBV4-2 and TRBJ2-4, with 7 bases matching TRBD2. V dropped 0 bases and J dropped 4; count of bases not matched to a gene: 6. CDR3 length equals 16 residues. Germline CDR1 reads LGHNA; CDR2 reads YNFKEQ. CDR3 sequence (DNA): TGTGCCAGCAGCCAAGATAGGGAGCGGGGAAAAAACATTCAGTACTTC. Translation: CASSQDRERGKNIQYF.